Each of the 23 T cell receptor beta chains below was sequenced from the same sample in a study of blood T cell repertoires in COVID-19. Sequencing was performed with immunoSEQ multiplex PCR; in TCRdb, only in-frame clones are kept and a portion is missing. This sample has just over 300,000 clones, with approximately 91% found just once. The sequenced sample was PBMCs or T cells enriched from blood (not recorded which). The receptors were sampled from a woman between 40 and 50 years old who had recovered from COVID-19.

In its sample, this clone was seen a few times. The V call is TRBV9, the J call TRBJ2-7, with 8 bases lining up with TRBD2. Losses at the gene ends were 0 bases for V and 5 bases for J; bases not matched to a gene: 7. CDR1 and CDR2 from the germline V gene are SGDLS and YYNGEE. CDR3 length: 15 residues. Here the CDR3 reads CASSVAPGGQHEQYF. The CDR3 region has the DNA TGTGCCAGCAGCGTAGCCCCGGGAGGGCAGCACGAGCAGTACTTC.

The V call is TRBV30, the J call TRBJ1-1; D gene uncertain. CDR1 is GTSNPN, CDR2 SVGIG, per germline (reference sequence). This CDR3 is 12 amino acids long. The germline V and J ends were trimmed by 4 bases and 6 bases, with 12 bases remaining between them. The CDR3 DNA is TGTGCCTGGAAGGTGTCTAGTTCTGAAGCTTTCTTT. Residues: CAWKVSSSEAFF.

This chain links TRBV28 with TRBJ1-2, with a tentative D call TRBD1 (6 bases). Trimming stripped 6 bases from V and 2 bases from J, with 13 bases between. Germline V gene sequence: CDR1 MDHEN, CDR2 SYDVKM. This CDR3 has 14 residues. CDR3 protein: CASRGGAANYGYTF. DNA of the CDR3: TGTGCCAGCAGGGGGGGGGCTGCCAACTATGGCTACACCTTC.

The V gene is TRBV3-1 (or the pseudogene TRBV3-2), the J gene TRBJ2-1; 12 positions agree with TRBD2. Germline V gives CDR1 LGHDT, CDR2 YNNKEL (reference sequence). The CDR3 is 17 amino acids. V lost 3 bases and J lost 1; bases outside the gene matches: 4. This CDR3 reads CASSHPLAGGSYNEQFF. The DNA of the CDR3 is TGTGCCAGCAGCCACCCTCTAGCGGGAGGGTCCTACAATGAGCAGTTCTTC.

This chain links TRBV9 with TRBJ2-1, with 8 bases fitting TRBD2. The length of the CDR3 is 14 residues. Germline V gene sequence: CDR1 SGDLS, CDR2 YYNGEE. V shed 3 bases and J 2 bases; nucleotides not matched to a gene: 1. The CDR3 DNA follows: TGTGCCAGCAGCGGAGCGGGAGCCTACAATGAGCAGTTCTTC. Amino acids: CASSGAGAYNEQFF. The full variable domain, its missing parts supplied by reference TRBV9 and TRBJ2-1, is DSGVTQTPKHLITATGQRVTLRCSPRSGDLSVYWYQQSLDQGLQFLIQYYNGEERAKGNILERFSAQQFPDLHSELNLSSLELGDSALYFCASSGAGAYNEQFFGPGTRLTVL.

V is TRBV6-5 and J is TRBJ1-5, with D possibly TRBD1 on 6 matching bases. The CDR3 is made up of 15 amino acids. CDR1 is MNHEY and CDR2 is SVGAGI in the germline V gene. The V gene lost 7 bases and the J gene lost 0 bases, with 13 bases spanning the gap. In nucleotides, the CDR3 is TGTGCCAGCAAATCCGGACAGTATAGCAATCAGCCCCAGCATTTT. This gives the protein CASKSGQYSNQPQHF.

The V call is TRBV9, the J call TRBJ1-1, with a possible D match to TRBD1 (5 bases). From germline, CDR1 is SGDLS and CDR2 YYNGEE. V was clipped by 4 bases and J by 1 base, with 17 bases between them. This CDR3 has 16 residues. CDR3 in amino acids: CASSTRRDSQNTEAFF. Here the CDR3 DNA reads TGTGCCAGCAGCACCCGCCGGGACTCTCAGAACACTGAAGCTTTCTTT.

The CDR3 DNA is TGTGCCAGCAGCTTAATTCAGGGGGCGGGATACGAGCAGTACTTC. Its translation: CASSLIQGAGYEQYF. The gene calls are TRBV7-3 and TRBJ2-7, with 8 bases fitting TRBD1. Germline V CDR1 and CDR2: SGHTA, FQGTGA. The CDR3 covers 15 residues. The J segment lost 4 bases and the V segment lost 1 base, leaving 6 bases of the junction unmatched.

This rearrangement joins TRBV29-1 to TRBJ2-2; no reliable D call. V lost 4 bases and J lost 0, with 9 bases in between. CDR1 is SQVTM, CDR2 ANQGSEA, per germline. The CDR3 is 14 residues long. CDR3 in amino acids: CSVAGDANTGELFF. The CDR3 DNA sequence: TGCAGCGTTGCCGGAGATGCGAACACCGGGGAGCTGTTTTTT.

The gene calls are TRBV6-5 and TRBJ1-6, with TRBD1 matching 7 bases. The CDR3 is 14 amino acids. Germline V gene data show CDR1 as MNHEY and CDR2 as SVGAGI. V was clipped by 7 bases and J by 10 bases; unmatched bases: 10. CDR3 sequence reads: CASTVDRDGSPLHF. In DNA form, the CDR3 reads TGTGCCAGCACCGTAGACAGGGATGGATCACCCCTCCACTTT.

The rearrangement joins TRBV11-3 to TRBJ1-4; D may be TRBD1 (6 bases). This CDR3 spans 15 amino acids. CDR1 is SGHNT and CDR2 is YENEEA in the germline V gene. Trimming took 5 bases from V and 7 from J, leaving 17 bases between them. The CDR3: CASSLRGRSGEKLFF. In nucleotides, the CDR3 is TGTGCCAGCAGCCTCAGGGGCCGTTCGGGTGAAAAACTGTTTTTT. Combining the CDR3 with reference TRBV11-3 and TRBJ1-4 gives the whole variable domain EAGVVQSPRYKIIEKKQPVAFWCNPISGHNTLYWYLQNLGQGPELLIRYENEEAVDDSQLPKDRFSAERLKGVDSTLKIQPAELGDSAVYLCASSLRGRSGEKLFFGSGTQLSVL.

The chain has TRBV11-3 and TRBJ2-1; D unresolved. The CDR3 runs 11 residues. V was cut by 4 bases and J by 8 bases, with 6 bases left in between. CDR1 and CDR2 (germline): SGHNT, YENEEA. The CDR3 is CASSSSYEQFF. As DNA, the CDR3 is TGTGCCAGCAGCTCCTCGTATGAGCAGTTCTTC.

The V and J genes are TRBV5-1 and TRBJ2-7; D is uncertain. The V gene's germline CDR1 is SGHRS and CDR2 YFSETQ. The CDR3 has 13 residues. The ends were cut back, 2 bases at V and 2 bases at J, with 8 bases in the middle. Written as DNA, the CDR3 is TGCGCCAGCAGCTTCGACTGGCCCTACGAGCAGTACTTC. It yields the protein CASSFDWPYEQYF.

To note about this clone: The same CDR3 can be traced to other DNA sequences in this sample. This chain connects TRBV19 to TRBJ1-2, with D possibly matching TRBD1 (6 bases). V gave up 5 bases and J gave up 3 bases, with 13 bases separating them. From germline, CDR1 is LNHDA and CDR2 SQIVND (reference sequence). This CDR3 is 14 amino acids long. CDR3 sequence: CASSAQGSDYGYTF. The CDR3 bases are TGTGCCAGTAGTGCCCAGGGGAGCGACTATGGCTACACCTTC.

The CDR3, as DNA: TGCGCCAGCAGCTTCGGGTCAACTAATGAAAAACTGTTTTTT. Translated, it gives CASSFGSTNEKLFF. The V call is TRBV5-1, the J call TRBJ1-4; no clear D. Looked up from germline, CDR1 is SGHRS and CDR2 is YFSETQ. Trimming left V 2 bases short and J 0 bases short, with 5 bases between. The CDR3 runs 14 residues.

The chain combines TRBV13 with TRBJ2-1; D is perhaps TRBD2 (6 bases). With 5 bases removed from V and 4 bases from J, the gap between germline ends came to 15 bases. CDR3 size: 15 residues. Germline CDR1 reads PRHDT; CDR2 reads FYEKMQ (reference sequence). As DNA, the CDR3 is TGTGCCAGCAGCGTCCCCCCGGGAGTTTACAATGAGCAGTTCTTC. It translates to CASSVPPGVYNEQFF.

The J gene is TRBJ1-2, the V gene TRBV18; no clear D gene. CDR3 size: 15 residues. Deletions cut 2 bases from V and 5 bases from J, with 15 bases between. Germline lookup yields CDR1 KGHSH and CDR2 LQKENI. CDR3 region: CASSPNIILGYGYTF. The CDR3 DNA is TGTGCCAGCTCACCAAACATAATACTAGGGTATGGCTACACCTTC.

The chain couples TRBV6-4 to TRBJ2-1, with TRBD2 identical over 11 bases. J was trimmed by 6 bases and V by 4 bases; bases with no gene match: 8. This CDR3 has 16 amino acids. Germline V gives CDR1 MRHNA, CDR2 SNTAGT. CDR3 region: CASSVRSGGAFNEQFF. The CDR3 bases are TGTGCCAGCAGTGTCCGTAGCGGGGGGGCGTTCAATGAGCAGTTCTTC.

Turning to this clone: Other nucleotide sequences in the sample specify the same CDR3. The V gene is TRBV12-3 or TRBV12-4, the J gene TRBJ2-7, with D possibly being TRBD1 (5 bases). Trimming took off 6 bases at V and 3 bases at J, with 9 bases between the two ends. This CDR3 is 12 amino acids long. The CDR3: CASSPDSYEQYF. The CDR3 DNA reads as TGTGCCAGCAGCCCTGACAGCTACGAGCAGTACTTC.

The chain combines TRBV24-1 with TRBJ2-1; the match to TRBD2 covers 13 bases. The germline V gene encodes CDR1 KGHDR and CDR2 SFDVKD. This CDR3 has 16 amino acids. Unmatched junction bases numbered 4, after V lost 2 bases and J lost 7 bases. CDR3 sequence (DNA): TGTGCCACCAGTGATTCGGGACTAGCGGGGTGGAATGAGCAGTTCTTC. Translated: CATSDSGLAGWNEQFF.

The chain uses TRBV19 and TRBJ2-7, with 10 bases that match TRBD1. V was clipped by 3 bases and J by 9 bases; unmatched bases: 14. The V gene's germline CDR1 is LNHDA and CDR2 SQIVND (reference sequence). This CDR3 contains 16 residues. This CDR3 is CASSIWSGQGIGRQYF. For the CDR3, the DNA is TGTGCCAGTAGTATCTGGTCGGGACAGGGGATTGGTCGGCAGTACTTC.

This clone was detected only once. This chain uses TRBV6-5 with TRBJ1-6; 10 bases map to TRBD1. The CDR3 has 16 amino acids. V lost 2 bases to trimming and J lost 7 bases; unmatched junction nucleotides: 5. In germline, CDR1 is MNHEY, CDR2 SVGAGI. DNA of the CDR3: TGTGCCAGCAGTTACCTAGGGACAGGGGCAAATTCACCCCTCCACTTT. Translation gives CASSYLGTGANSPLHF.

This rearrangement joins TRBV9 to TRBJ2-7, with TRBD1 identical over 7 bases. Germline V gives CDR1 SGDLS, CDR2 YYNGEE. The CDR3 has 15 residues. Trimming removed 4 bases from V and 1 base from J; junction bases left unmatched: 8. The CDR3 loop is CASSPIQTGSYEQYF. For the CDR3, the DNA is TGTGCCAGCAGCCCCATTCAGACAGGGTCCTACGAGCAGTACTTC. Combining the CDR3 with reference TRBV9 and TRBJ2-7 gives the whole variable domain DSGVTQTPKHLITATGQRVTLRCSPRSGDLSVYWYQQSLDQGLQFLIQYYNGEERAKGNILERFSAQQFPDLHSELNLSSLELGDSALYFCASSPIQTGSYEQYFGPGTRLTVT.